Listed below are T cell receptor beta chains from one sample, sequenced in a study of T cell responses to AZD1222 COVID-19 vaccine. The protocol was immunoSEQ multiplex PCR, while the TCRdb copy is restricted to in-frame clones and leaves out a portion. Of some 130,000 clones listed, approximately 88% are singletons. Sequencing used peripheral blood, obtained on day 0 of AZD1222 vaccination. The receptors shown here come from an adult in good health. CDR3s include the opening cysteine and the closing phenylalanine or tryptophan. D genes are given only for firm matches. Size is stated for part of the rows, as once, few or many counts, or as a class when the clone is expanded.

v_call,d_call,clone_size,cdr3_length,j_call,cdr3_aa,cdr3_nt
TRBV6-5,.,few,14,TRBJ2-1,CASSWALSPNEQFF,TGTGCCAGCAGTTGGGCCCTCTCTCCCAATGAGCAGTTCTTC
TRBV6-5,TRBD1,.,13,TRBJ1-2,CASSPRQGDGYTF,TGTGCCAGCAGTCCAAGACAGGGAGATGGCTACACCTTC
TRBV19,.,.,16,TRBJ1-1,CASSIDLTAMNTEAFF,TGTGCCAGTAGTATAGATCTGACGGCTATGAACACTGAAGCTTTCTTT
TRBV6-5,.,.,14,TRBJ2-7,CASRPRFSSYEQYF,TGTGCCAGCAGGCCACGGTTCAGCTCCTACGAGCAGTACTTC
TRBV28,TRBD1,.,19,TRBJ1-5,CASRSLRLTGGRSNQPQHF,TGTGCCAGCAGATCCCTTCGCCTGACAGGGGGCCGGAGCAATCAGCCCCAGCATTTT
TRBV7-9,.,.,12,TRBJ1-5,CASSYHGLPQHF,TGTGCCAGCAGCTACCACGGACTGCCCCAGCATTTT
TRBV28,.,few,15,TRBJ1-1,CASSLGLQENTEAFF,TGTGCCAGCAGTTTAGGTCTACAGGAGAACACTGAAGCTTTCTTT
TRBV2,.,.,15,TRBJ2-2,CASSEARGGTGELFF,TGTGCCAGCAGTGAAGCGAGGGGCGGCACCGGGGAGCTGTTTTTT
TRBV14,.,few,11,TRBJ1-1,CASSSWAEAFF,TGTGCCAGCAGCTCCTGGGCTGAAGCTTTCTTT
TRBV5-6,.,.,15,TRBJ2-7,CASSGQEDEIYEQYF,TGTGCCAGCAGCGGCCAGGAGGATGAAATCTACGAGCAGTACTTC